The entry below gives a single TCR beta chain sequence along with its context. What it binds is not known. The sample belongs to a study of long-term antiretroviral therapy in people with HIV. The overall study: Collection dates of the earliest samples fall about a decade before the 2015 immediate-ART recommendation. Study-wide results and caveats: Dominance of pre-ART expanded clones persisted, fluctuating and often declining after ART. Relative to transplant donor controls, diversity remained lower despite increasing after ART. Dating from the mid-2000s to the late 2010s, the blood was possibly obtained under older ART regimens.

An immunoSEQ assay, version v3.0, was performed at survey level. Here immunoSEQ multiplex PCR was the method, and the copy in TCRdb shows in-frame clones only, minus some. The sample yields roughly 11,000 clones, roughly 91% seen once. The sample in question was unsorted PBMCs, obtained 0.2 years before starting antiretroviral therapy. The receptor's source is a woman between 40 and 50 years old with HIV.

The CDR3 nucleotides are TGCGCCAGCAGCCCCCTCGGACTAGCGGGGGGGAGGGATACGCAGTATTTT. It is translated as CASSPLGLAGGRDTQYF. J is TRBJ2-3 and V is TRBV4-1, with TRBD2 matching over 15 bases. V lost 4 bases, J lost 6 bases, and 8 bases stayed unmatched. Germline assignment: CDR1 MGHRA and CDR2 YSYEKL. There are 17 residues in the CDR3.